The present entry profiles one T cell receptor beta chain with its context. What it binds is not known. This entry belongs to a study of cytomegalovirus exposure and HLA in healthy donors. PCR employed 60 Vbeta and 13 Jbeta primers. Assay used: immunoSEQ multiplex PCR; TCRdb lists only in-frame clones, some missing. The sample has about 120,000 clones; more than 75% are singletons. The CDR3 has 16 amino acids. With 3 bases removed from V and 4 bases from J, the gap between germline ends came to 15 bases. Looked up from germline, CDR1 is MNHEY and CDR2 is SMNVEV (reference sequence). Findings and caveats of the study: High sensitivity and specificity were reportedly achieved when the classifier diagnosed cytomegalovirus status. V- and J-gene trimming of TCR beta was linked (in a later analysis) to a missense DCLRE1C variant.

This rearrangement joins TRBV27 to TRBJ1-4, with D uncertain. Material for sequencing was PBMCs. The receptor's source is a man aged 30 to 45 in good health and CMV-seropositive. The CDR3 sequence is CASSLTQVGVNEKLFF. The CDR3 DNA reads as TGTGCCAGCAGTTTGACCCAAGTTGGAGTTAATGAAAAACTGTTTTTT.